This T cell receptor beta chain was captured by sequencing in a study of cytomegalovirus exposure and HLA in healthy donors. General study results and limits: Exclusion as indistinguishable affected some V segments, including TRBV6-2 and TRBV6-3. According to an earlier analysis, most TCR beta V segments yielded productive rearrangements about 87% or about 30% of the time. Most TCR sequences were seen very rarely across donors, but some public TCRs occurred in many. A later analysis reportedly found fewer N-insertions in an Asian-associated ancestry cluster than the approximately 670-donor mean.

PCR used 60 Vbeta primers and 13 Jbeta primers. Assay: immunoSEQ multiplex PCR; the TCRdb copy retains only in-frame clones and omits some. This repertoire shows under 200,000 clones, 65% to 90% found once; its top ten account for roughly 1.9%. As for this clone: The antigen is undetermined.

CDR3 length: 16 amino acids. CDR1 is MNHEY and CDR2 is SMNVEV in the germline V gene (reference sequence). Trimming cost V 6 bases and J 8 bases; bases outside gene matches: 8. The chain links TRBV27 to TRBJ2-1, with 15 nucleotides matching TRBD2. The source material was PBMCs. The TCR originated in a human donor in good health. CDR3 residues: CASRGLAGGRLDEQFF. The CDR3 coding sequence is TGTGCCAGCAGGGGACTAGCGGGGGGCCGCCTGGATGAGCAGTTCTTC.